The clone carrying this TCR beta chain was counted between two and nine times. Its antigen is undetermined. These data originate in a study of blood T cells in healthy people across ages. Study-wide findings and caveats: The study found more naive CD4+ cells and higher diversity in long-lived than aged donors.

Combining a sample-barcoded 5' primer with a J-beta primer mix, a second PCR ran for roughly 7 to 11 cycles. TCRdb analysed the 5' RACE reads with MiXCR anew, one entry per CDR3 protein. The table lists fewer than 700,000 distinct CDR3 sequences, approximately 40% of them singletons. The ends were cut back, 1 base at V and 11 bases at J, with 11 bases in the middle. CDR3 length: 12 amino acids. CDR1 is SGHDN, CDR2 FVKESK, per germline. PBMCs numbering at least 6 million were isolated per sample. Total RNA was extracted at no less than 6 micrograms per sample. The V gene is TRBV14, the J gene TRBJ1-2; weak D call: TRBD1 (6 bases). The receptor was isolated from a man aged 80 or over in good health. The sequencing input was blood. The CDR3 DNA is TGTGCCAGCAGCCAAGTCACAGGGCGATACACCTTC. It codes for CASSQVTGRYTF.